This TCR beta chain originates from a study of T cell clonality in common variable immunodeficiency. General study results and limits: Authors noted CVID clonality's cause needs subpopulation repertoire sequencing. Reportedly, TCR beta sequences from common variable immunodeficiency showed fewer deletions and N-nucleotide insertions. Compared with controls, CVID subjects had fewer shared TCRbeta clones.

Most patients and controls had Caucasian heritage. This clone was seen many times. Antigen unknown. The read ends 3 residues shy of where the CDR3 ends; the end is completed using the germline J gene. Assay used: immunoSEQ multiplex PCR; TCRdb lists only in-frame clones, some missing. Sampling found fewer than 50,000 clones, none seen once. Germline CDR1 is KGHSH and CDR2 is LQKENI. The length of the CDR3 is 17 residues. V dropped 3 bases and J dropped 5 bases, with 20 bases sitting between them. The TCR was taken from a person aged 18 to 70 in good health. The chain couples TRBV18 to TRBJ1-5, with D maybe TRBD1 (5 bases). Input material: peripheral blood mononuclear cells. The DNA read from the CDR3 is TGTGCCAGCTCACCCAGTCCCGGGACGGGGGTGGATCAGCCC. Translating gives CASSPSPGTGVDQP. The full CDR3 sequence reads CASSPSPGTGVDQPQHF.